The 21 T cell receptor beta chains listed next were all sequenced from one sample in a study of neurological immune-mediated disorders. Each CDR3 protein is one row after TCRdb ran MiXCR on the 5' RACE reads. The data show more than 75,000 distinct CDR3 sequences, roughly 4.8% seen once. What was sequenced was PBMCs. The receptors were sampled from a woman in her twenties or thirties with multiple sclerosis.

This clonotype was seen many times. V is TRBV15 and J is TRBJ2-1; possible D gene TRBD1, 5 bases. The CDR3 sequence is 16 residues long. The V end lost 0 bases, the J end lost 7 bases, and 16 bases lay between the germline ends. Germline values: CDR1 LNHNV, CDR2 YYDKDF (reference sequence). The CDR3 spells CATSREGAQRRNEQFF. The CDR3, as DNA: TGTGCCACCAGCAGAGAAGGGGCCCAACGCAGGAATGAGCAGTTCTTC.

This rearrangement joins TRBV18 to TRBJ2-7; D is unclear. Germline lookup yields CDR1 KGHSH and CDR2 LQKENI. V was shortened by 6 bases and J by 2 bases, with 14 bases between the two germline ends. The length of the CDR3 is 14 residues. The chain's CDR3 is CASSAFTEAYEQYF. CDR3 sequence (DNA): TGTGCCAGCTCCGCTTTCACTGAAGCCTACGAGCAGTACTTC.

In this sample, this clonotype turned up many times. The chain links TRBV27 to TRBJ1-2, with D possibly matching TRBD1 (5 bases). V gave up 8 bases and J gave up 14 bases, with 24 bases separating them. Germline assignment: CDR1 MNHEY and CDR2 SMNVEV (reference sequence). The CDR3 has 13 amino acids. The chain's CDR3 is CASVGDVPLGITF. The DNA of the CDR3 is TGTGCCAGCGTGGGGGACGTACCGCTTGGTATAACCTTC.

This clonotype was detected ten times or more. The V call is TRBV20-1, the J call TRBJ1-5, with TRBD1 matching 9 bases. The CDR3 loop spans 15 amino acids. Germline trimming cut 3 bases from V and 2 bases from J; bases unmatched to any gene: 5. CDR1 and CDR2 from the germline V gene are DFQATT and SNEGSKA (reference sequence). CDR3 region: CSARTGGSGNQPQHF. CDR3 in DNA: TGCAGTGCTAGGACAGGGGGTAGTGGCAATCAGCCCCAGCATTTT.

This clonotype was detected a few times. The CDR3 loop is CASSWGSGELFF. CDR3 DNA sequence: TGCGCCAGCAGCTGGGGATCCGGGGAGCTGTTTTTT. V is TRBV5-1 and J is TRBJ2-2; D is undetermined. This CDR3 comprises 12 residues. V lost 3 bases and J 6 bases, leaving 6 bases between the germline ends. Germline CDR1 reads SGHRS; CDR2 reads YFSETQ.

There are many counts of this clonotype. In DNA, the CDR3 is TGTGCCAGCAGTTACGTCCAGGGGCAGCCCCAGCATTTT. Residues: CASSYVQGQPQHF. The chain uses TRBV6-5 and TRBJ1-5, with D perhaps matching TRBD1 (6 bases). Germline lookup yields CDR1 MNHEY and CDR2 SVGAGI. Trimming pared 2 bases from V and 7 bases from J, leaving 9 bases between. CDR3 size: 13 residues.

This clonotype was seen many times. The CDR3 DNA sequence: TGCAGTGCTAGAGGGGGGGAATTACAAGAGACCCAGTACTTC. The encoded protein is CSARGGELQETQYF. The chain carries TRBV20-1 and TRBJ2-5; perhaps TRBD2 as D (6 bases). The CDR3 is 14 residues long. Deletions cut 1 base from V and 2 bases from J, with 11 bases between. CDR1 and CDR2 from the germline V gene are DFQATT and SNEGSKA (reference sequence).

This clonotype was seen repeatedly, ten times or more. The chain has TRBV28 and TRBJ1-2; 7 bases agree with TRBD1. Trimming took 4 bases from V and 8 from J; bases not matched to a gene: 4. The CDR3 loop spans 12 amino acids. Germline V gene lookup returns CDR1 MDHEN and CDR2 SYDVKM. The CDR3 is CASSYRGDGYTF. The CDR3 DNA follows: TGTGCCAGCAGTTACAGGGGCGACGGCTACACCTTC.

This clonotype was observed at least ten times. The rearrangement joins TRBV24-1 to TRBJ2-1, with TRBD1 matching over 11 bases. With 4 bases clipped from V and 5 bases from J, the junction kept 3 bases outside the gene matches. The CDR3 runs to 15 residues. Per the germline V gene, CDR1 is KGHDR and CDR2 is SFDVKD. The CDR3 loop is CATSEPGQGDNEQFF. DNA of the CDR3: TGTGCCACCAGTGAACCGGGACAGGGGGACAATGAGCAGTTCTTC.

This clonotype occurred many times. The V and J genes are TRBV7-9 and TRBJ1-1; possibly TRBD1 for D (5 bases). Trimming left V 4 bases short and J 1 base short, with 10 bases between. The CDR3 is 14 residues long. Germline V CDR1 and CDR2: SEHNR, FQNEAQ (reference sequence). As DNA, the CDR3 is TGTGCCAGCAGCTCGCCCGACAGGAACACTGAAGCTTTCTTT. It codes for CASSSPDRNTEAFF.

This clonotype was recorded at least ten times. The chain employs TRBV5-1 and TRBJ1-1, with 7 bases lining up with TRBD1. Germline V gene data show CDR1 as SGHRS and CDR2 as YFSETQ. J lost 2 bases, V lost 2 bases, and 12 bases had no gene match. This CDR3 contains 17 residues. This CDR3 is CASSFRRQGQYNTEAFF. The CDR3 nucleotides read TGCGCCAGCAGCTTCCGGCGACAGGGACAGTATAACACTGAAGCTTTCTTT.

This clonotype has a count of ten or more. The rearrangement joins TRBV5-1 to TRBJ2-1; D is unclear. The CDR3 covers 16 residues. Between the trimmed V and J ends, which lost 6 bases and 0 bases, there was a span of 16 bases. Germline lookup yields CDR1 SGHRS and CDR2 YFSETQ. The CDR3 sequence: CASTFTISSSYNEQFF. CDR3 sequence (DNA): TGCGCCAGCACCTTTACTATATCGAGCTCCTACAATGAGCAGTTCTTC. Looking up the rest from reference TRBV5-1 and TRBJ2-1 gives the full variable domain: KAGVTQTPRYLIKTRGQQVTLSCSPISGHRSVSWYQQTPGQGLQFLFEYFSETQRNKGNFPGRFSGRQFSNSRSEMNVSTLELGDSALYLCASTFTISSSYNEQFFGPGTRLTVL.

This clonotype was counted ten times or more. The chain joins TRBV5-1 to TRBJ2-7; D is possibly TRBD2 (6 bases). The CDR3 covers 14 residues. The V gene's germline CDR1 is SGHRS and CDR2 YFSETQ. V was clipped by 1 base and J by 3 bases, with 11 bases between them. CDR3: CASSLRAGFYEQYF. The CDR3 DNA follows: TGCGCCAGCAGCTTGAGGGCGGGATTCTACGAGCAGTACTTC. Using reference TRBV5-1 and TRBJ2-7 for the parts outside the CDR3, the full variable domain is KAGVTQTPRYLIKTRGQQVTLSCSPISGHRSVSWYQQTPGQGLQFLFEYFSETQRNKGNFPGRFSGRQFSNSRSEMNVSTLELGDSALYLCASSLRAGFYEQYFGPGTRLTVT.

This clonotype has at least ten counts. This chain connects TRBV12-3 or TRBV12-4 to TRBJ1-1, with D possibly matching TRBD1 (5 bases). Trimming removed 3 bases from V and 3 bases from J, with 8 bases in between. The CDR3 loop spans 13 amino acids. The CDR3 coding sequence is TGTGCCAGCAGTTTTAGCAGGGACACTGAAGCTTTCTTT. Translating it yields CASSFSRDTEAFF.

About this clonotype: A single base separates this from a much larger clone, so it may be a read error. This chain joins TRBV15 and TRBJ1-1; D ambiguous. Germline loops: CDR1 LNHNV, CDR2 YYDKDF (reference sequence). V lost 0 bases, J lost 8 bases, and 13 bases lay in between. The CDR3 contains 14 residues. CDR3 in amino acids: CATSRDALGNEAFF. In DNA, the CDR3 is TGTGCCACCAGCAGAGATGCTCTCGGGAACGAAGCTTTCTTT.

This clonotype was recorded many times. CDR3 nucleotides: TGTGCCAGCAGTTTTGGCGGGAGCCGAAATGAGCAGTTCTTC. This encodes CASSFGGSRNEQFF. V usage is TRBV12-3 or TRBV12-4 and J usage is TRBJ2-1, with 7 bases matching TRBD2. With V trimmed by 3 bases and J by 7 bases, 6 bases remained unmatched. This CDR3 comprises 14 residues.

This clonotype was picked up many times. The CDR3, as DNA: TGTGCCAGCACACTAGCGGGGGGGCCGGGCAATGAGCAGTTCTTC. Translated, it gives CASTLAGGPGNEQFF. V usage is TRBV2 and J usage is TRBJ2-1; TRBD2 matches at 13 bases. Germline-derived CDR1 and CDR2 are SNHLY and FYNNEI. The CDR3 has 15 residues. Trimming at V came to 7 bases and at J to 6 bases, leaving 6 bases not matched to a gene.

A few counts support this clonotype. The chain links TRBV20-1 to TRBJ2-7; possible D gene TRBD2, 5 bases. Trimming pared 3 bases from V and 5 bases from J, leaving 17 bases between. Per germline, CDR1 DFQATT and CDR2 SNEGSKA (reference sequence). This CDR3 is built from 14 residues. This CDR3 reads CSARKDGYGDEQYF. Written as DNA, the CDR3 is TGCAGTGCTAGGAAGGACGGCTACGGGGACGAGCAGTACTTC.

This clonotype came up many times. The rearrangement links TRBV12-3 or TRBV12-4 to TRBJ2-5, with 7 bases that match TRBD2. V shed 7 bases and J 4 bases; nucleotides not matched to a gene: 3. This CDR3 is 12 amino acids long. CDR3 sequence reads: CASTGGRETQYF. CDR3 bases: TGTGCCAGCACGGGGGGTCGAGAGACCCAGTACTTC.

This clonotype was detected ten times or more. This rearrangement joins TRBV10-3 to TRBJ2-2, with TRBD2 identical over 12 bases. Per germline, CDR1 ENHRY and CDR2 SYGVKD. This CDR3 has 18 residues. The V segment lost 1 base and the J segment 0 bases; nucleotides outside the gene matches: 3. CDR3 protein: CAISEFTSGGTNTGELFF. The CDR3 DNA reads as TGTGCCATCAGTGAGTTTACTAGCGGGGGGACGAACACCGGGGAGCTGTTTTTT.

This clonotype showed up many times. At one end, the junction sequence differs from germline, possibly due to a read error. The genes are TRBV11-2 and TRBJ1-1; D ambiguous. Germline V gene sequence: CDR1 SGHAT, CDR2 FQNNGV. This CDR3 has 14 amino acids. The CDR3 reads CASRRWDGRPEVFF. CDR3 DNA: TGTGCCAGCAGGCGCTGGGATGGCAGGCCTGAAGTTTTCTTT.